A selection of T cell receptor beta chains follows, all from one sample in a study of T cell changes during pregnancy in multiple sclerosis. Here immunoSEQ multiplex PCR was the method, and the copy in TCRdb shows in-frame clones only, minus some. The profile shows about 66,000 clones, 91% of them singletons. This specimen was CD8+ T cells from peripheral blood mononuclear cells, taken before pregnancy. The receptors here all came from a female donor with multiple sclerosis, enrolled in a pregnancy study. The CDR3 runs from the conserved cysteine through the conserved F or W. The D gene is left open where the match is weak. For some rows the clone size is stated as once, few or many, or as a class when expanded; others skip it.

TGTGCCAGCAGTGACCAGTCGGGCGGGGGCGGAGAGACCCAGTACTTC	CASSDQSGGGGETQYF	-	TRBV6-1	-	TRBJ2-5
TGTGCCTCCGACGCCGGAGGGGGCGCAGAGACCCAGTACTTC	CASDAGGGAETQYF	-	TRBV10-3	-	TRBJ2-5
TGTGCCAGCAGCCTTAGTGGTGTCAGCGATCTCTATGGCTACACCTTC	CASSLSGVSDLYGYTF	few	TRBV7-9	-	TRBJ1-2
TGCGCCAGCAGCGCCAACCCCGGGACTAGCGGGGGGATCCAAGAGACCCAGTACTTC	CASSANPGTSGGIQETQYF	-	TRBV5-1	TRBD2	TRBJ2-5
TGTGCCAGCAGCGGGGGTGCCCTTTTACACGAGCAGTACTTC	CASSGGALLHEQYF	-	TRBV27	-	TRBJ2-7
TGTGCCAGCAGCCCGGGGACAGCCAAAAATGAAAAACTGTTTTTT	CASSPGTAKNEKLFF	-	TRBV5-5	TRBD1	TRBJ1-4
TGTGCCAGCAGGCCCTCTAGCGGGGGGTCCTACAATGAGCAGTTCTTC	CASRPSSGGSYNEQFF	-	TRBV5-6	TRBD2	TRBJ2-1
TGCAGTGCTAGACCCGGTGAGCAGTTCTTC	CSARPGEQFF	-	TRBV20-1	-	TRBJ2-1
TGTGCCAGCAGCACTGCAGGGGGGCGCTACGAGCAGTACTTC	CASSTAGGRYEQYF	few	TRBV7-9	-	TRBJ2-7
TGTGCCAGCAGTTTCCCCCCGGTCCCCGGGGAGCTGTTTTTT	CASSFPPVPGELFF	-	TRBV27	-	TRBJ2-2
TGTGCCAGCAGCCTAATCGACAGGGGGGATCACGAGCAGTACTTC	CASSLIDRGDHEQYF	-	TRBV7-9	TRBD1	TRBJ2-7
TGCGCCAGCAGCCAAGGCCGGGGGGGCACAGATACGCAGTATTTT	CASSQGRGGTDTQYF	-	TRBV4-1	TRBD2	TRBJ2-3
TGTGCCAGCAGCGAGCGCAGGAACACTGAAGCTTTCTTT	CASSERRNTEAFF	-	TRBV27	-	TRBJ1-1
TGTGCCAGTATGACAGGGGGCAATGAGCAGTTCTTC	CASMTGGNEQFF	-	TRBV19	TRBD1	TRBJ2-1
TGCGCCAGCAGCCAAGAATTCAGGCTCGAGACCCAGTACTTC	CASSQEFRLETQYF	-	TRBV4-1	-	TRBJ2-5
TGTGCCAGCAGCGCAGCGGACAGGGCCAATCAGCCCCAGCATTTT	CASSAADRANQPQHF	-	TRBV9	TRBD1	TRBJ1-5
TGTGCCAGCAGCTTAGAGGTGGCACAGGGGTTCTATGGCTACACCTTC	CASSLEVAQGFYGYTF	-	TRBV7-2	TRBD1	TRBJ1-2
TGTGCTAGCAGCCCCCCAAAAAGCAGGGGGGCTACTGAAGCTTTCTTT	CASSPPKSRGATEAFF	-	TRBV7-7	TRBD1	TRBJ1-1
TGCGCCAGCAGCTTGTTACCCCTCAAGGGCGGGGAATACGAGCAGTACTTC	CASSLLPLKGGEYEQYF	medium-sized	TRBV5-1	-	TRBJ2-7
TGTGCCAGCAGTGATGGGCTAGCGCGGACGTTCTTC	CASSDGLARTFF	-	TRBV2	-	TRBJ2-1
TGTGCCAGCAGTCCGGGACAGACCTCCTACGAGCAGTACTTC	CASSPGQTSYEQYF	-	TRBV5-6	TRBD1	TRBJ2-7
TGTGCCAGCAGCTTAGAGCGCGGCGCAACTAATGAAAAACTGTTTTTT	CASSLERGATNEKLFF	-	TRBV7-9	-	TRBJ1-4
TGTGCCAGTACCCCCAGGACAGGGACCACCGGGGAGCTGTTTTTT	CASTPRTGTTGELFF	-	TRBV19	TRBD1	TRBJ2-2